This T cell receptor (beta chain) stems from a study of blood T cell repertoires in COVID-19. About the study: Material from acute and convalescent COVID-19 was sourced from the United States, Italy and Spain. From T cells, B-cell-depleted T cells, or PBMCs came the material, which was cDNA or gDNA.

This CDR3 comprises 14 residues. Trimming removed 6 bases from V and 1 base from J, with 12 bases in between. Germline CDR1 reads SNHLY; CDR2 reads FYNNEI. A single count supports this clone. In the original analysis: It was from reference gene primer amplification that nucleated cell counts were estimated. The method was immunoSEQ multiplex PCR; TCRdb's version includes in-frame clones alone and lacks a portion of them. Clone size and the V and J calls come from that table; the DNA yielded D and trimming. The profile shows 450,000 to 500,000 clones, around 85% of them singletons. The sequenced material came from peripheral blood. This clonotype was sampled from a human donor in a cohort sampled during active COVID-19. The V call is TRBV2, the J call TRBJ1-1; no definite D call. The CDR3 loop reads CASRFGEGNTEAFF. DNA for the CDR3: TGTGCCAGCAGGTTCGGCGAGGGGAACACTGAAGCTTTCTTT.